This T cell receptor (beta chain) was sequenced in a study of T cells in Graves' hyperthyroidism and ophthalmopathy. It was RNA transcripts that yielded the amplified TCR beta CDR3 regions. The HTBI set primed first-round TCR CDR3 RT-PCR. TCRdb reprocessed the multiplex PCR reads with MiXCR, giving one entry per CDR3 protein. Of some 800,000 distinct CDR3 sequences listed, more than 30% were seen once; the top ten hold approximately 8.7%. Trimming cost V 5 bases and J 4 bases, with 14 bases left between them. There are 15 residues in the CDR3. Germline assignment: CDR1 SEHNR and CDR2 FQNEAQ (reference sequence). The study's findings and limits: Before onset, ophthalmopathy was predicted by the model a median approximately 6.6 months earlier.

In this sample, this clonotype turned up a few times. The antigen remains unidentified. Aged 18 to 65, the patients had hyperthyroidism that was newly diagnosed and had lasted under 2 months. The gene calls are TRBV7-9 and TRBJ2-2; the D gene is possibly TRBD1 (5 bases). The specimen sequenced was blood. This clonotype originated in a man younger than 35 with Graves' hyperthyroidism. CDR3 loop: CASSRQPDPTGELFF. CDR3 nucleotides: TGTGCCAGCAGCCGACAGCCGGACCCCACCGGGGAGCTGTTTTTT.